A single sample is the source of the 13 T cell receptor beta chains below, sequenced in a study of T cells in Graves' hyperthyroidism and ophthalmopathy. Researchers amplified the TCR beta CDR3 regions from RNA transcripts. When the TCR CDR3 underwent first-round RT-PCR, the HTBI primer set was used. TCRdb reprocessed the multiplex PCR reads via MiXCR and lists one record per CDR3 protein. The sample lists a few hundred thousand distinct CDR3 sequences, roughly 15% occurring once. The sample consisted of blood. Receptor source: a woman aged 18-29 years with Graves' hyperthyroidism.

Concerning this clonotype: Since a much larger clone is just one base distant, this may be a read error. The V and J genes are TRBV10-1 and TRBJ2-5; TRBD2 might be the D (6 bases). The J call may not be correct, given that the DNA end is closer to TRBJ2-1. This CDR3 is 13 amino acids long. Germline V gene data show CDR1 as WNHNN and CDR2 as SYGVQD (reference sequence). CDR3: CASPRGNQETQFF. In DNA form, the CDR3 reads TGCGCCAGCCCGCGGGGAAACCAAGAGACCCAGTTCTTC.

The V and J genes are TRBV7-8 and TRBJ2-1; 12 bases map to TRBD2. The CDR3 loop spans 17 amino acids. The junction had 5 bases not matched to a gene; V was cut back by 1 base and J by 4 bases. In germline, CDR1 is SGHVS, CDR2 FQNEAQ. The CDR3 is CASSLGLAGVGYNEQFF. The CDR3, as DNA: TGTGCCAGCAGCTTAGGACTAGCGGGAGTGGGATACAATGAGCAGTTCTTC.

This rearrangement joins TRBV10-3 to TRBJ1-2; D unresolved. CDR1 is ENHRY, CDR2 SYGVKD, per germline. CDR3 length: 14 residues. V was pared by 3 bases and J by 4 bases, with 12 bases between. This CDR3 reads CAISDGSQFYGYTF. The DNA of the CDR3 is TGTGCCATCAGTGACGGGTCCCAGTTCTATGGCTACACCTTC.

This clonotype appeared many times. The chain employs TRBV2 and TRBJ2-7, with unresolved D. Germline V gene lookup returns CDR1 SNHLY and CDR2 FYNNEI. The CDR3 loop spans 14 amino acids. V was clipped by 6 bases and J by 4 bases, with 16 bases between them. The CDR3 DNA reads TGTGCCAGCAGAAAGGACCCCCTAGGATACGAGCAGTACTTC. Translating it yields CASRKDPLGYEQYF.

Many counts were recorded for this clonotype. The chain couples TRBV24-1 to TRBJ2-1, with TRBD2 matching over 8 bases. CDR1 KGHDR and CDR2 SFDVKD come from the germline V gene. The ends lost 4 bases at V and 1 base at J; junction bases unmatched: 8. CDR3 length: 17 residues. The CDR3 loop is CATSDPTSGDSYNEQFF. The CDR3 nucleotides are TGTGCCACCAGTGACCCCACTAGCGGCGATTCCTACAATGAGCAGTTCTTC.

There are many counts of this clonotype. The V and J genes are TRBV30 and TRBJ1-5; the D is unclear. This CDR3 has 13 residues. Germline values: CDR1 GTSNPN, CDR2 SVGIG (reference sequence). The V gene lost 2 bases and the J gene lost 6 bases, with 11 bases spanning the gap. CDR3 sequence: CAWSTAPGQPQHF. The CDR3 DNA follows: TGTGCCTGGAGTACCGCCCCGGGTCAGCCCCAGCATTTT.

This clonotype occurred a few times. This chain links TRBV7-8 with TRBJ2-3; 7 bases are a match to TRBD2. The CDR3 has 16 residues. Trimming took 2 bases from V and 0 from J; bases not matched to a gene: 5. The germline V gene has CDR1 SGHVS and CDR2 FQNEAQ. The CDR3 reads CASSLFGGTSTDTQYF. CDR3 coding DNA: TGTGCCAGCAGCTTATTCGGGGGGACTAGCACAGATACGCAGTATTTT.

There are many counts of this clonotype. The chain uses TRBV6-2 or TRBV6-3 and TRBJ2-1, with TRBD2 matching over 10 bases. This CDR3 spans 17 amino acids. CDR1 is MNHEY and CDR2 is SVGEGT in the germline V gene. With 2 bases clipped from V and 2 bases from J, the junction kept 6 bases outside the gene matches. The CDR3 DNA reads TGTGCCAGCAGTTACGGGGCTAGCGGGAGCCCCTACAATGAGCAGTTCTTC. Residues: CASSYGASGSPYNEQFF.

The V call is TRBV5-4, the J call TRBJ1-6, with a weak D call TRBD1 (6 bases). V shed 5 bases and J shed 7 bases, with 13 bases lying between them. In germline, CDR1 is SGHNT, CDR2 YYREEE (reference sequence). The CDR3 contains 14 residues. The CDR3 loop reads CASSLTGMNSPLHF. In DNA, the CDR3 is TGTGCCAGCAGTCTGACAGGAATGAATTCACCCCTCCACTTT.

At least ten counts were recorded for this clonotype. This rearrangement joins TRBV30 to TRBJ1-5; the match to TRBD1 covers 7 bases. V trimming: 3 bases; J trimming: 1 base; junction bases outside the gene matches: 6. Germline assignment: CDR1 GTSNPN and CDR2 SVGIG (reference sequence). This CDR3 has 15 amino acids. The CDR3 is CAWSRGRRSNQPQHF. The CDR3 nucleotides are TGTGCCTGGAGCAGGGGGAGAAGGAGCAATCAGCCCCAGCATTTT.

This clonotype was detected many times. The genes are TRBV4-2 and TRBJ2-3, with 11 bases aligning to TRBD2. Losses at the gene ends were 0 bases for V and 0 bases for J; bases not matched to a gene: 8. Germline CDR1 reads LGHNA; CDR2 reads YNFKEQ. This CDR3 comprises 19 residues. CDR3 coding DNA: TGTGCCAGCAGCCAAGATACGATAGCGGGGGGGGTTAGCACAGATACGCAGTATTTT. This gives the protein CASSQDTIAGGVSTDTQYF.

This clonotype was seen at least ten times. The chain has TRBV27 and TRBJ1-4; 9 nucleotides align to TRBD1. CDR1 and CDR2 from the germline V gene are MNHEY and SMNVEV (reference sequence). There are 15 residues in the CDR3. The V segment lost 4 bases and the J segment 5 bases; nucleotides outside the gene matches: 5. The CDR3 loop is CASSSPGTGNEKLFF. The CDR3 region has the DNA TGTGCCAGCAGTTCTCCCGGGACAGGGAATGAAAAACTGTTTTTT.

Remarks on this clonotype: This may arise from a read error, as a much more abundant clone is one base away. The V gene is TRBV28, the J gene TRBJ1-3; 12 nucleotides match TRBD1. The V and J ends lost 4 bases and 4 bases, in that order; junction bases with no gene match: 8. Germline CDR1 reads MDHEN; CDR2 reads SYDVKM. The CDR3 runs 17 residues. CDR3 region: CASSSPGQGAPGNTIYF. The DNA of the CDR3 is TGTGCCAGCAGTTCACCGGGACAGGGGGCTCCAGGAAACACCATATATTTT.